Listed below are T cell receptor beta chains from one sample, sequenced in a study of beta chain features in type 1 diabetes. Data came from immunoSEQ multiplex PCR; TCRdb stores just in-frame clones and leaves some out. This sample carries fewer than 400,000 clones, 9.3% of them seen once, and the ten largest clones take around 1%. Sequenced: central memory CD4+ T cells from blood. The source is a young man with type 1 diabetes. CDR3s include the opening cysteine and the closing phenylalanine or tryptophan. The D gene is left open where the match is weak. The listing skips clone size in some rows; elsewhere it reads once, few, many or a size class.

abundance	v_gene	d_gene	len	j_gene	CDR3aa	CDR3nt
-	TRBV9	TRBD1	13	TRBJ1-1	CASSGQGSPEAFF	TGTGCCAGCAGCGGACAGGGGTCACCTGAAGCTTTCTTT
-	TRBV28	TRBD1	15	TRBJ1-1	CASSLPGQLNTEAFF	TGTGCCAGCAGTTTACCGGGACAGTTGAACACTGAAGCTTTCTTT
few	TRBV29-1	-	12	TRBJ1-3	CSGWNSGNTIYF	TGCAGCGGGTGGAACTCTGGAAACACCATATATTTT
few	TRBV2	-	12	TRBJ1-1	CASSGMDTEAFF	TGTGCCAGTTCGGGCATGGACACTGAAGCTTTCTTT
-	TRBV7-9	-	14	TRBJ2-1	CASSSLDGRNEQFF	TGTGCCAGCAGCTCCCTAGATGGTAGGAATGAGCAGTTCTTC
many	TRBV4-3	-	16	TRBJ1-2	CASSQDSGRNHYGYTF	TGCGCCAGCAGCCAAGATTCGGGCCGAAACCACTATGGCTACACCTTC
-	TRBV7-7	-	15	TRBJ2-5	CASSLGGTGTETQYF	TGTGCCAGCAGCCTGGGGGGTACTGGGACGGAGACCCAGTACTTC
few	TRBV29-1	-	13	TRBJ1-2	CSVGVGADYGYTF	TGCAGCGTGGGTGTAGGGGCGGATTATGGCTACACCTTC
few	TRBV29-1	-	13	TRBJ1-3	CSATGGSGNTIYF	TGCAGCGCCACAGGAGGTTCTGGAAACACCATATATTTT
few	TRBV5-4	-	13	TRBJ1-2	CASSLMGEWGYTF	TGTGCCAGCAGCTTGATGGGGGAATGGGGCTACACCTTC
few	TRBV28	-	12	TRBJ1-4	CASNAGKEKLFF	TGTGCCAGCAACGCCGGGAAGGAAAAACTGTTTTTT
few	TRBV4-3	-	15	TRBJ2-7	CASSRGSSPSYEQYF	TGCGCCAGCAGCCGAGGAAGCTCACCCTCCTACGAGCAGTACTTC
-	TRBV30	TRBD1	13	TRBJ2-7	CAWWLGTGYEQYF	TGTGCCTGGTGGCTCGGGACAGGCTACGAGCAGTACTTC
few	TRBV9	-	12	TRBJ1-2	CASSPDSYGYTF	TGTGCCAGCAGCCCTGACAGCTATGGCTACACCTTC
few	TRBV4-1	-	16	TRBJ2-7	CASSHQGPEGGYEQYF	TGCGCCAGCAGCCACCAAGGCCCGGAAGGGGGCTACGAGCAGTACTTC
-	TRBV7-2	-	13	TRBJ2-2	CASSRDSTGELFF	TGTGCCAGCAGCCGGGATTCCACCGGGGAGCTGTTTTTT
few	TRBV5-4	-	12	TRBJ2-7	CASSLDSNEQYF	TGTGCCAGCAGTTTGGACTCAAACGAGCAGTACTTC
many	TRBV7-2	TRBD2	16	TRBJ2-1	CASSSSLGGGLNEQFF	TGTGCCAGCAGCTCGTCTCTTGGCGGGGGGCTCAATGAGCAGTTCTTC
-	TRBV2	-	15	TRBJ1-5	CASSENRVSNQPQHF	TGTGCCAGCAGTGAAAATAGAGTTAGCAATCAGCCCCAGCATTTT
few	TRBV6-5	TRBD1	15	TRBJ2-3	CASSYPGQGLGTQYF	TGTGCCAGCAGTTACCCGGGACAGGGGTTGGGTACGCAGTATTTT
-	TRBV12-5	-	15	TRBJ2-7	CASGLSRTGSYEQYF	TGTGCTAGTGGTTTGTCCCGGACGGGCTCCTACGAGCAGTACTTC
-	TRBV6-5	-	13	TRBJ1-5	CASRQQVNQPQHF	TGTGCCAGCAGGCAACAGGTGAATCAGCCCCAGCATTTT
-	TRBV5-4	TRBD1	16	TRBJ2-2	CASSLEGGSNTGELFF	TGTGCCAGCAGCTTGGAAGGGGGCTCAAACACCGGGGAGCTGTTTTTT
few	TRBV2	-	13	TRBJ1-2	CASNKGNNYGYTF	TGTGCCAGCAACAAGGGGAATAACTATGGCTACACCTTC
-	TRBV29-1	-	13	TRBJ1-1	CSVARPMNTEAFF	TGCAGCGTTGCCAGGCCAATGAACACTGAAGCTTTCTTT
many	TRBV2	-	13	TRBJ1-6	CASSRTEESPLHF	TGTGCCAGCAGTAGGACGGAAGAGTCACCCCTCCACTTT
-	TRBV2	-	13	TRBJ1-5	CASSETGYQPQHF	TGTGCCAGCAGTGAGACGGGCTATCAGCCCCAGCATTTT
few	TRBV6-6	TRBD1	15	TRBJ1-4	CASSDLTPGQGQLFF	TGTGCCAGCAGCGACCTTACTCCGGGACAGGGACAACTGTTTTTT
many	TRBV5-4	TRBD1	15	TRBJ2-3	CASSLDRGFTDTQYF	TGTGCCAGCAGCTTGGACAGGGGTTTCACAGATACGCAGTATTTT
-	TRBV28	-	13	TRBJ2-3	CASRTGGTDTQYF	TGTGCCAGCCGCACGGGGGGCACAGATACGCAGTATTTT
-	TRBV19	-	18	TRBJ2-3	CASSLVGYTQGSTDTQYF	TGTGCCAGTAGTTTGGTGGGATACACCCAAGGAAGCACAGATACGCAGTATTTT
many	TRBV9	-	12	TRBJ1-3	CASSPLGNTIYF	TGTGCCAGCAGCCCCCTCGGAAACACCATATATTTT
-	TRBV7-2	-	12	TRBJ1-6	CASSSGNSPLHF	TGTGCCAGCAGCTCGGGCAATTCACCCCTCCACTTT
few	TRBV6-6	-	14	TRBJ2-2	CASSQARTSGELFF	TGTGCCAGCAGTCAAGCTCGGACCTCCGGGGAGCTGTTTTTT
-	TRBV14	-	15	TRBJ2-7	CASSQDLTRVYEQYF	TGTGCCAGCAGCCAAGATCTGACCAGGGTATACGAGCAGTACTTC
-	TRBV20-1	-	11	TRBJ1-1	CSGQTSAEAFF	TGCAGTGGACAGACGAGCGCTGAAGCTTTCTTT
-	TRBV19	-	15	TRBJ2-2	CASSIGGIDTGELFF	TGTGCCAGTAGTATTGGGGGTATCGACACCGGGGAGCTGTTTTTT
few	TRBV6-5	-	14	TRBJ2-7	CASSFLLESHEQYF	TGTGCCAGCAGTTTTTTGCTAGAGTCTCACGAGCAGTACTTC
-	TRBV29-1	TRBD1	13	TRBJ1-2	CSVEPRGVHGYTF	TGCAGCGTTGAACCCAGGGGGGTACATGGCTACACCTTC
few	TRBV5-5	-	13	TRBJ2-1	CASSLAGTGEQFF	TGTGCCAGCAGCTTGGCAGGAACGGGCGAGCAGTTCTTC
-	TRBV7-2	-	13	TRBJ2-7	CASSLSKAYEQYF	TGTGCCAGCAGCTTATCCAAGGCCTACGAGCAGTACTTC
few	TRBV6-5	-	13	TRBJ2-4	CASSLAGTGIQYF	TGTGCCAGCAGTTTGGCAGGGACGGGCATTCAGTACTTC
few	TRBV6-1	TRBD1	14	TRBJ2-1	CASSHGQGYNEQFF	TGTGCCAGCAGTCATGGACAGGGCTACAATGAGCAGTTCTTC
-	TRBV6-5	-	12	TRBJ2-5	CASRGDSKTQYF	TGTGCCAGCAGGGGAGACTCCAAGACCCAGTACTTC
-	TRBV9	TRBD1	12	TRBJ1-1	CASSSGQGDAFF	TGTGCCAGCAGCTCAGGACAGGGAGACGCTTTCTTT
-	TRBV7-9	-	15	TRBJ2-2	CASSPRLGNTGELFF	TGTGCCAGCAGCCCCCGTTTGGGAAACACCGGGGAGCTGTTTTTT
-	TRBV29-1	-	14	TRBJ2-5	CSGQRIGLYETQYF	TGCAGCGGACAGAGGATAGGGTTGTATGAGACCCAGTACTTC
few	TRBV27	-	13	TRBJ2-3	CASSLSQADTQYF	TGTGCCAGCAGTTTATCCCAAGCAGATACGCAGTATTTT
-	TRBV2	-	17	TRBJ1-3	CASSERVSGYSGNTIYF	TGTGCCAGCAGCGAAAGGGTTTCAGGTTACTCTGGAAACACCATATATTTT
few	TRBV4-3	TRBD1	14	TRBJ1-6	CASSRDRGGSPLHF	TGCGCCAGCAGCCGTGACAGGGGAGGCTCACCCCTCCACTTT
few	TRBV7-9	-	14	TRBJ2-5	CASSFPQPQETQYF	TGTGCCAGCAGCTTCCCGCAGCCCCAAGAGACCCAGTACTTC
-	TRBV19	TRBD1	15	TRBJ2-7	CASSIKGAEAYEQYF	TGTGCCAGTAGTATTAAGGGGGCGGAGGCCTACGAGCAGTACTTC
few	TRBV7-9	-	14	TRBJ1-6	CASSSDTRNSPLHF	TGTGCCAGCAGCTCGGACACGAGAAATTCACCCCTCCACTTT